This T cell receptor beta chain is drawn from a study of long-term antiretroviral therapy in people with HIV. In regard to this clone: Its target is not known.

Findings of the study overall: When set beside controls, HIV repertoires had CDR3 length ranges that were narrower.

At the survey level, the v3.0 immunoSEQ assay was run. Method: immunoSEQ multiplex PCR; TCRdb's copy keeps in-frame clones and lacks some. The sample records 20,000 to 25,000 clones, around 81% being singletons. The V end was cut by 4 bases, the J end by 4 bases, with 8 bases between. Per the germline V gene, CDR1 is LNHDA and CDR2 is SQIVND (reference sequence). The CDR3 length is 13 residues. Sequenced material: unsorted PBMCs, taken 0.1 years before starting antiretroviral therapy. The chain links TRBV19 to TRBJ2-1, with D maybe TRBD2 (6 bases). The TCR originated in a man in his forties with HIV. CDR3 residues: CASSNSGYNEQFF. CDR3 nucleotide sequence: TGTGCCAGTAGTAATAGCGGTTACAATGAGCAGTTCTTC.